This TCR beta chain was sequenced in a study of cytomegalovirus exposure and HLA in healthy donors. Across the whole study: HLA-typed donors were the source of 90 million or so unique TCRs, which an early data release held.

Regarding the study as a whole: Previous analysis showed most TCR beta V segments were productive about 87% or about 30% of the time.

V trimming: 6 bases; J trimming: 5 bases; junction bases outside the gene matches: 12. The CDR3 is 16 residues long. CDR1 is MNHNY and CDR2 is SVGAGI in the germline V gene (reference sequence). For this clone: Its specificity is not known.

Amplification used 60 Vbeta primers and 13 Jbeta primers. Sequenced by immunoSEQ multiplex PCR; TCRdb stores in-frame clones only, minus some. Of around 130,000 clones listed, about 81% are singletons. The receptor comes from a woman aged 40 to 50 in good health and CMV-seropositive. This chain uses TRBV6-6 with TRBJ2-5; 10 nucleotides line up with TRBD2. The sample comprised PBMCs. The CDR3 loop reads CASSQGVAGGEETQYF. CDR3 DNA: TGTGCCAGCAGCCAGGGGGTAGCGGGGGGTGAGGAGACCCAGTACTTC.